This TCR beta chain appears in the sequencing data of a study of T cell responses to AZD1222 COVID-19 vaccine. Data came from immunoSEQ multiplex PCR; TCRdb stores just in-frame clones and leaves some out. In the table there are approximately 80,000 clones, about 87% of which are singletons. With 1 base removed from V and 4 bases from J, the gap between germline ends came to 12 bases. Germline V CDR1 and CDR2: KGHSH, LQKENI. The CDR3 totals 15 residues. Study outcomes and limitations: Nearly half of unique spike-specific TCRs reportedly avoided B.1.351 and B.1.1.7 mutated regions. There were mostly white British donors and more females than males, and clonal diversity was possibly underestimated. Repertoire collection took place solely once the T cell response had peaked.

For this clone: Its antigen is unidentified.

The chain has TRBV18 and TRBJ2-3, with a tentative D call TRBD1 (5 bases). The specimen was peripheral blood, collected on day 0 of AZD1222 vaccination. The sequence came from an adult in good health. The CDR3 region has the DNA TGTGCCAGCTCACCACAGCAGGGCCCCCCAGATACGCAGTATTTT. Translating it yields CASSPQQGPPDTQYF.